The rows below give T cell receptor beta chains drawn from one sample of a study of shared clonotypes between healthy human individuals. The repertoire was sequenced with immunoSEQ multiplex PCR; TCRdb's copy has only in-frame clones and lacks some. The repertoire includes 600,000 to 800,000 clones, 72% of them detected once, and around 1.7% sits in the top ten. Sequencing was performed on memory CD4+ T cells sorted from blood. All receptors come from a woman aged 30 to 39 in good health. The CDR3 runs from the conserved cysteine through the conserved F or W. D genes are given only for firm matches. Size values are once, few and many counts, or a class for expanded clones, and some rows have none.

TRBV7-8	.	TRBJ1-2	.	CATSLTGTKGYTF	TGTGCCACCAGCCTGACAGGTACAAAGGGCTACACCTTC
TRBV7-2	.	TRBJ2-7	.	CASSLVSGLAYEQYF	TGTGCCAGCAGCTTAGTATCAGGTCTAGCCTACGAGCAGTACTTC
TRBV2	.	TRBJ2-7	.	CASIPRGVIYEQYF	TGTGCCAGCATCCCCCGAGGAGTGATCTACGAGCAGTACTTC
TRBV5-1	.	TRBJ1-2	.	CASSLATGSGGYTF	TGCGCCAGCAGCTTGGCCACGGGATCGGGGGGCTACACCTTC
TRBV19	TRBD1	TRBJ2-7	.	CASSWDSSSYEQYF	TGTGCCAGTAGTTGGGACAGTAGCTCCTACGAGCAGTACTTC
TRBV19	TRBD1	TRBJ1-1	.	CASSQQGATEAFF	TGTGCCAGTAGTCAACAGGGGGCCACTGAAGCTTTCTTT
TRBV5-6	.	TRBJ2-3	.	CASSIRVGGSTDTQYF	TGTGCCAGCAGCATCAGGGTCGGGGGAAGCACAGATACGCAGTATTTT
TRBV28	.	TRBJ1-2	.	CASSDQTAPRGGYTF	TGTGCCAGCAGCGATCAGACAGCCCCAAGGGGAGGCTACACCTTC
TRBV7-9	.	TRBJ1-3	.	CASSLIPSEGAGNTIYF	TGTGCCAGCAGCTTAATCCCCTCGGAGGGTGCAGGAAACACCATATATTTT
TRBV5-1	TRBD1	TRBJ2-3	many	CASSVGQGATDTQYF	TGCGCCAGCAGCGTAGGACAGGGGGCGACAGATACGCAGTATTTT
TRBV29-1	.	TRBJ2-1	once	CSVLPGAGAGNNEQFF	TGCAGCGTATTGCCGGGGGCGGGAGCGGGGAACAATGAGCAGTTCTTC
TRBV19	.	TRBJ1-5	.	CASGVYSNQPQHF	TGTGCCAGTGGGGTCTATAGCAATCAGCCCCAGCATTTT
TRBV27	.	TRBJ1-5	.	CASSLYINQPQHF	TGTGCCAGCAGTTTGTACATCAATCAGCCCCAGCATTTT
TRBV5-1	TRBD2	TRBJ2-3	few	CASGGGPSTDTQYF	TGCGCCAGCGGCGGGGGTCCTAGCACAGATACGCAGTATTTT
TRBV5-1	TRBD1	TRBJ1-2	once	CASSWTGPDNYGYTF	TGCGCCAGCAGTTGGACAGGGCCAGATAACTATGGCTACACCTTC
TRBV29-1	.	TRBJ1-1	many	CSVRTLRDTEAFF	TGCAGCGTGAGGACCCTACGGGACACTGAAGCTTTCTTT
TRBV5-4	TRBD2	TRBJ2-1	.	CASSLGLAEYNEQFF	TGTGCCAGCAGCCTGGGACTAGCGGAGTACAATGAGCAGTTCTTC
TRBV4-1	.	TRBJ2-5	.	CASSQPPWDSDGETQYF	TGCGCCAGCAGCCAACCCCCCTGGGATAGCGATGGAGAGACCCAGTACTTC